This entry lists 29 T cell receptor beta chains sequenced from one sample in a study of blood T cell repertoires in COVID-19. Generated by immunoSEQ multiplex PCR, the TCRdb table keeps only in-frame clones and is missing some. Of 220,000 or so clones in the sample, about 80% were seen once. Sequencing was performed on peripheral blood. These receptors originate from a woman of 80 years or more with acute or convalescent COVID-19.

The V call is TRBV7-3, the J call TRBJ2-7, with a weak D call TRBD1 (6 bases). Between the trimmed V and J ends, which lost 2 bases and 6 bases, there was a span of 20 bases. This CDR3 is built from 16 residues. Germline-derived CDR1 and CDR2 are SGHTA and FQGTGA. CDR3 sequence (DNA): TGTGCCAGCAGCTTATATGGGCCAGGGGAATTCGGCGAGCAGTACTTC. Its translation: CASSLYGPGEFGEQYF.

This sequence joins TRBV28 and TRBJ1-2; D is perhaps TRBD1 (6 bases). The CDR3 is 13 residues long. V lost 3 bases and J lost 3, with 8 bases in between. Germline CDR1 is MDHEN and CDR2 is SYDVKM. The CDR3 spells CASSFPGDYGYTF. CDR3 in DNA: TGTGCCAGCAGTTTTCCAGGGGACTATGGCTACACCTTC.

The chain combines TRBV25-1 with TRBJ1-5, with a possible D match to TRBD1 (5 bases). Germline V gives CDR1 MGHDK, CDR2 SYGVNS. Trimming removed 5 bases from V and 6 bases from J, with 11 bases in between. This CDR3 has 13 residues. CDR3 region: CASSQGLGQPQHF. In nucleotides, the CDR3 is TGTGCCAGCAGTCAGGGTCTCGGTCAGCCCCAGCATTTT. Together with reference TRBV25-1 and TRBJ1-5, the CDR3 gives the full variable domain: EADIYQTPRYLVIGTGKKITLECSQTMGHDKMYWYQQDPGMELHLIHYSYGVNSTEKGDLSSESTVSRIRTEHFPLTLESARPSHTSQYLCASSQGLGQPQHFGDGTRLSIL.

The V gene is TRBV25-1, the J gene TRBJ1-4; 7 bases line up with TRBD1. From germline, CDR1 is MGHDK and CDR2 SYGVNS. CDR3 length: 16 residues. J lost 10 bases, V lost 2 bases, and 13 bases had no gene match. The CDR3 region is CASSEDRTGEVVKLFF. CDR3 nucleotides: TGTGCCAGCAGTGAAGACCGAACAGGGGAGGTGGTAAAACTGTTTTTT.

This chain joins TRBV29-1 and TRBJ2-7; TRBD1 might be the D (6 bases). The V end was cut by 3 bases, the J end by 6 bases, with 12 bases between. The CDR3 is 12 amino acids. Germline V CDR1 and CDR2: SQVTM, ANQGSEA. The CDR3 protein is CSVEHNRVEQYF. DNA of the CDR3: TGCAGCGTTGAGCACAACAGGGTCGAGCAGTACTTC.

This clone came up once. The sample holds other DNA sequences that translate to the same CDR3. The rearrangement joins TRBV18 to TRBJ2-1; maybe TRBD2 (6 bases). V lost 0 bases, J lost 4 bases, and 10 bases lay in between. Germline CDR1 and CDR2: KGHSH and LQKENI. There are 15 residues in the CDR3. CDR3 bases: TGTGCCAGCTCACCACCGGGACTCGGTTACAATGAGCAGTTCTTC. It codes for CASSPPGLGYNEQFF. The variable domain in full, with the rest retrieved from reference TRBV18 and TRBJ2-1, is NAGVMQNPRHLVRRRGQEARLRCSPMKGHSHVYWYRQLPEEGLKFMVYLQKENIIDESGMPKERFSAEFPKEGPSILRIQQVVRGDSAAYFCASSPPGLGYNEQFFGPGTRLTVL.

This chain joins TRBV6-5 and TRBJ1-4; D perhaps matches TRBD1 (5 bases). This CDR3 contains 14 residues. The V end was cut by 4 bases, the J end by 8 bases, with 14 bases between. The germline CDR1 and CDR2 sequences are MNHEY and SVGAGI. CDR3: CASSSWQGGEKLFF. In nucleotides, the CDR3 is TGTGCCAGCAGTTCTTGGCAGGGTGGAGAAAAACTGTTTTTT.

The V call is TRBV3-1 (or the pseudogene TRBV3-2), the J call TRBJ2-7, with 9 bases that match TRBD1. Looked up from germline, CDR1 is LGHDT and CDR2 is YNNKEL (reference sequence). The CDR3 runs to 13 residues. J lost 12 bases, V lost 0 bases, and 6 bases had no gene match. As DNA, the CDR3 is TGTGCCAGCAGCCAAGATCTGGGACAGGGACTGTACTTC. Translated: CASSQDLGQGLYF.

The rearrangement joins TRBV18 to TRBJ2-2, with 9 bases matching TRBD2. V shed 6 bases, J shed 0 bases, and the junction held 5 bases outside the gene matches. Per the germline V gene, CDR1 is KGHSH and CDR2 is LQKENI. There are 16 residues in the CDR3. CDR3 loop: CASSLTSGPNTGELFF. DNA for the CDR3: TGTGCCAGCTCTCTTACTAGCGGGCCGAACACCGGGGAGCTGTTTTTT.

The rearrangement joins TRBV11-1 to TRBJ2-3; 8 positions match TRBD2. Trimming took 4 bases from V and 4 from J; bases not matched to a gene: 7. The CDR3 covers 15 residues. Germline lookup yields CDR1 SGHAT and CDR2 FQDESV (reference sequence). Here the CDR3 reads CASSYGRASADTQYF. In nucleotides, the CDR3 is TGTGCCAGCAGCTACGGGAGGGCCTCCGCAGATACGCAGTATTTT. Together with reference TRBV11-1 and TRBJ2-3, the CDR3 gives the full variable domain: EAEVAQSPRYKITEKSQAVAFWCDPISGHATLYWYRQILGQGPELLVQFQDESVVDDSQLPKDRFSAERLKGVDSTLKIQPAELGDSAMYLCASSYGRASADTQYFGPGTRLTVL.

J is TRBJ1-2 and V is TRBV7-9, with 9 bases lining up with TRBD1. Germline V gives CDR1 SEHNR, CDR2 FQNEAQ (reference sequence). The CDR3 has 17 residues. Unmatched junction bases numbered 13, after V lost 6 bases and J lost 2 bases. CDR3 coding DNA: TGTGCCAGCAGTCATCCAGGGACAGGGATTCTAAACTATGGCTACACCTTC. This gives the protein CASSHPGTGILNYGYTF. The full variable domain, with the rest looked up from reference TRBV7-9 and TRBJ1-2, is DTGVSQNPRHKITKRGQNVTFRCDPISEHNRLYWYRQTLGQGPEFLTYFQNEAQLEKSRLLSDRFSAERPKGSFSTLEIQRTEQGDSAMYLCASSHPGTGILNYGYTFGSGTRLTVV.

The J gene is TRBJ2-3, the V gene TRBV19, with D possibly TRBD2 on 5 matching bases. CDR1 LNHDA and CDR2 SQIVND come from the germline V gene (reference sequence). CDR3 length: 15 amino acids. V was trimmed by 10 bases and J by 1 base, leaving 18 bases between them. This CDR3 is CATTRRYTRTDTQYF. CDR3 bases: TGTGCCACCACGCGGAGGTACACGCGCACAGATACGCAGTATTTT.

This clone has a handful of counts. The chain employs TRBV7-2 and TRBJ2-4; weak D call: TRBD1 (6 bases). Germline V CDR1 and CDR2: SGHTA, FQGNSA. The CDR3 has 16 residues. The V end was cut by 1 base, the J end by 2 bases, with 12 bases between. CDR3 region: CASSLEQGISKNIQYF. The DNA for the CDR3 is TGTGCCAGCAGCTTAGAACAGGGAATCTCCAAAAACATTCAGTACTTC. Using reference TRBV7-2 and TRBJ2-4 for the parts outside the CDR3, the full variable domain is GAGVSQSPSNKVTEKGKDVELRCDPISGHTALYWYRQSLGQGLEFLIYFQGNSAPDKSGLPSDRFSAERTGGSVSTLTIQRTQQEDSAVYLCASSLEQGISKNIQYFGAGTRLSVL.

As regards this clone: Different DNA sequences within this sample yield the same CDR3. The chain combines TRBV9 with TRBJ1-1; D is unclear. The CDR3 length is 13 residues. V was shortened by 0 bases and J by 0 bases, with 3 bases between the two germline ends. Germline CDR1 is SGDLS and CDR2 is YYNGEE. The chain's CDR3 is CASSVAVNTEAFF. In DNA, the CDR3 is TGTGCCAGCAGCGTAGCAGTGAACACTGAAGCTTTCTTT.

The CDR3 sequence: CASSQSGFMNTEAFF. CDR3 nucleotide sequence: TGCGCCAGCAGCCAGTCGGGATTCATGAACACTGAAGCTTTCTTT. The rearrangement uses TRBV4-1 and TRBJ1-1; D ambiguous. This CDR3 contains 15 residues. CDR1 and CDR2 from the germline V gene are MGHRA and YSYEKL. V was cut by 3 bases and J by 0 bases, with 11 bases left in between.

This sequence joins TRBV6-1 and TRBJ2-5, with D hard to call. V was trimmed by 1 base and J by 4 bases, leaving 4 bases between them. From germline, CDR1 is MNHNS and CDR2 SASEGT. This CDR3 spans 12 amino acids. The CDR3 sequence is CASSEGLETQYF. For the CDR3, the DNA is TGTGCCAGCAGTGAAGGTCTAGAGACCCAGTACTTC.

The chain uses TRBV7-9 and TRBJ2-5; weak D call: TRBD2 (7 bases). V lost 4 bases and J 4 bases, leaving 10 bases between the germline ends. The length of the CDR3 is 13 residues. Germline V gene sequence: CDR1 SEHNR, CDR2 FQNEAQ (reference sequence). This CDR3 reads CASSSGGGETQYF. Written as DNA, the CDR3 is TGTGCCAGCAGCTCGGGGGGCGGAGAGACCCAGTACTTC.

The table lists this clone with a few counts. The chain is built from TRBV5-6 and TRBJ1-2; tentatively, D is TRBD1 (6 bases). In germline, CDR1 is SGHDT, CDR2 YYEEEE. Trimming removed 6 bases from V and 6 bases from J, with 21 bases in between. This CDR3 region has 15 residues. CDR3: CASKKQGLGFDGYTF. CDR3 in DNA: TGTGCCAGCAAAAAACAGGGTCTCGGTTTCGATGGCTACACCTTC.

The chain uses TRBV5-1 and TRBJ2-3, with TRBD2 matching 10 bases. V was pared by 5 bases and J by 6 bases, with 9 bases of the junction left unmatched. Germline V gives CDR1 SGHRS, CDR2 YFSETQ. The CDR3 is 15 residues long. CDR3 protein: CASSRAGGNSDTQYF. CDR3 DNA: TGCGCCAGCAGTCGAGCGGGGGGGAACTCCGATACGCAGTATTTT.

This clone was seen more than once but under ten times. The rearrangement uses TRBV28 and TRBJ2-1, with D perhaps matching TRBD1 (6 bases). The CDR3 is 13 amino acids. The germline V gene has CDR1 MDHEN and CDR2 SYDVKM. The V gene lost 10 bases and the J gene lost 0 bases, with 10 bases spanning the gap. The CDR3 is CATQDSSYNEQFF. The CDR3 DNA follows: TGTGCCACACAGGACAGCTCCTACAATGAGCAGTTCTTC.

The chain combines TRBV29-1 with TRBJ1-2, with a possible D match to TRBD1 (5 bases). Trimming took off 3 bases at V and 0 bases at J, with 5 bases between the two ends. This CDR3 is built from 12 residues. Germline V CDR1 and CDR2: SQVTM, ANQGSEA. In DNA, the CDR3 is TGCAGCGTTGACAGGGCTAACTATGGCTACACCTTC. It translates to CSVDRANYGYTF.

The chain has TRBV28 and TRBJ2-7; possibly TRBD1 for D (6 bases). V dropped 2 bases and J dropped 4 bases, with 15 bases sitting between them. CDR3 length equals 15 residues. Germline assignment: CDR1 MDHEN and CDR2 SYDVKM. The CDR3 spells CASSLQGFPPYEQYF. CDR3 nucleotide sequence: TGTGCCAGCAGTTTACAGGGGTTCCCTCCTTACGAGCAGTACTTC.

V usage is TRBV19 and J usage is TRBJ1-2, with a weak D call TRBD1 (6 bases). V was trimmed by 5 bases and J by 3 bases, leaving 13 bases between them. The CDR3 loop spans 14 amino acids. The germline CDR1 and CDR2 sequences are LNHDA and SQIVND (reference sequence). The CDR3 DNA sequence: TGTGCCAGTAGTGGCTGGGACACCTACTATGGCTACACCTTC. Residues: CASSGWDTYYGYTF.

The chain carries TRBV18 and TRBJ2-5; D is undetermined. Germline values: CDR1 KGHSH, CDR2 LQKENI. Trimming removed 4 bases from V and 1 base from J, with 10 bases in between. CDR3 length equals 14 residues. DNA for the CDR3: TGTGCCAGCTCACAAACAGTGGCCCAAGAGACCCAGTACTTC. Its protein product is CASSQTVAQETQYF.

A word on this clone: At the DNA level, this CDR3 is encoded by other sequences in the same sample as well. The chain recombines TRBV5-1 with TRBJ1-1, with a possible D match to TRBD1 (6 bases). Germline loops: CDR1 SGHRS, CDR2 YFSETQ. Trimming took 0 bases from V and 5 from J, leaving 8 bases between them. The CDR3 consists of 13 residues. In DNA, the CDR3 is TGCGCCAGCAGCTTGGCAGGGGTAACTGAAGCTTTCTTT. This encodes CASSLAGVTEAFF.

The chain uses TRBV5-1 and TRBJ1-2; 10 nucleotides agree with TRBD1. The CDR3 is 15 residues long. Germline CDR1 SGHRS, CDR2 YFSETQ. V dropped 4 bases and J dropped 8; count of bases not matched to a gene: 11. The CDR3 region has the DNA TGCGCCAGCAGCCGGGAGGGACAGGGGCTCGAAGGCTACACCTTC. Translation gives CASSREGQGLEGYTF.

The chain uses TRBV15 and TRBJ2-7; D gene ambiguous. This CDR3 comprises 13 residues. The germline V gene encodes CDR1 LNHNV and CDR2 YYDKDF (reference sequence). The V and J ends lost 1 base and 3 bases respectively, with 7 bases between them. DNA for the CDR3: TGTGCCACCAGCAGAGGCTACAGCTACGAGCAGTACTTC. Residues: CATSRGYSYEQYF.

V usage is TRBV18 and J usage is TRBJ2-3; 13 bases align to TRBD2. The CDR3 runs to 17 residues. With 4 bases clipped from V and 6 bases from J, the junction kept 10 bases outside the gene matches. From germline, CDR1 is KGHSH and CDR2 LQKENI. The CDR3: CASSLRTSGSIWDTQYF. DNA of the CDR3: TGTGCCAGCTCACTCCGGACTAGCGGGAGTATCTGGGATACGCAGTATTTT.

The chain is built from TRBV2 and TRBJ2-3; D is perhaps TRBD1 (5 bases). Germline V gene data show CDR1 as SNHLY and CDR2 as FYNNEI. The CDR3 extends over 11 amino acids. V was clipped by 1 base and J by 14 bases, with 10 bases between them. CDR3 in DNA: TGTGCCAGCAGTGAAGTGGCAGGGATGTATTTT. The encoded protein is CASSEVAGMYF.